The clone carrying this TCR beta chain was counted ten times or more. Its antigen is not identified. RNA transcripts served as template for amplifying TCR beta CDR3 sequences. After a first-round RT-PCR with HTBI primers, a second-round multiplex PCR was run. From the multiplex PCR reads, TCRdb called clonotypes with MiXCR, one entry per CDR3 protein. The profile shows more than 300,000 distinct CDR3 sequences, 15% of them singletons. Germline lookup yields CDR1 MNHNS and CDR2 SASEGT. The CDR3 is 12 amino acids. Deletions cut 6 bases from V and 5 bases from J, with 11 bases between. This record belongs to a study of Graves' ophthalmopathy and Graves' hyperthyroidism. Study findings and constraints: Most thyroid clonotypes with frequency above 0.001 were detected in blood too.

Sequencing input: peripheral blood. The V gene is TRBV6-1, the J gene TRBJ2-7; D is possibly TRBD1 or TRBD2 (6 bases each). The TCR was taken from a young woman with stable Graves' hyperthyroidism. CDR3 protein: CASSQEGDEQYF. The DNA for the CDR3 is TGTGCCAGCAGCCAGGAGGGGGACGAGCAGTACTTC.